A selection of T cell receptor beta chains follows, all from one sample in a study of PD-1 blockade in mismatch repair-deficient tumors. Data came from immunoSEQ multiplex PCR; TCRdb stores just in-frame clones and leaves some out. The sample contains 49,000 or so clones, over 70% of which appear only once. Sequencing used peripheral blood, obtained approximately 18 weeks after starting pembrolizumab. Receptor source: an adult with mismatch repair-deficient cancer. Both conserved end residues are part of each CDR3. A D gene is named only where the DNA matches it firmly. Clone size, where shown, is once, few, many, or a class for clones that have expanded.

j_gene: TRBJ1-5
abundance: NA
v_gene: TRBV6-1
d_gene: NA
CDR3aa: CASSLVPLNQPQHF
CDR3nt: TGTGCCAGCAGCCTCGTGCCCCTTAATCAGCCCCAGCATTTT

j_gene: TRBJ2-3
abundance: NA
v_gene: TRBV29-1
d_gene: NA
CDR3aa: CSVVGRSTDTQYF
CDR3nt: TGCAGCGTTGTGGGCAGGAGCACAGATACGCAGTATTTT

j_gene: TRBJ2-3
abundance: once
v_gene: TRBV4-1
d_gene: TRBD2
CDR3aa: CASSQDQLGLAYTDTQYF
CDR3nt: TGCGCCAGCAGCCAAGATCAGCTAGGACTAGCCTACACAGATACGCAGTATTTT

j_gene: TRBJ2-1
abundance: NA
v_gene: TRBV27
d_gene: TRBD1
CDR3aa: CASSLTGGFYNEQFF
CDR3nt: TGTGCCAGCAGTTTGACAGGGGGCTTTTACAATGAGCAGTTCTTC

j_gene: TRBJ2-1
abundance: once
v_gene: TRBV4-1
d_gene: NA
CDR3aa: CASSQVGQGEQFF
CDR3nt: TGCGCCAGCAGCCAAGTTGGGCAGGGTGAGCAGTTCTTC

j_gene: TRBJ1-3
abundance: NA
v_gene: TRBV7-3
d_gene: TRBD1
CDR3aa: CASSSGQAEGNTIYF
CDR3nt: TGTGCCAGCAGCTCGGGACAGGCGGAAGGAAACACCATATATTTT

j_gene: TRBJ2-7
abundance: once
v_gene: TRBV7-2
d_gene: NA
CDR3aa: CASSLGPGRIYEQYF
CDR3nt: TGTGCCAGCAGCTTAGGCCCAGGCCGAATCTACGAGCAGTACTTC

j_gene: TRBJ2-5
abundance: few
v_gene: TRBV4-3
d_gene: NA
CDR3aa: CASSQEGQGGFETQYF
CDR3nt: TGCGCCAGCAGCCAAGAGGGCCAGGGTGGTTTCGAGACCCAGTACTTC

j_gene: TRBJ2-3
abundance: NA
v_gene: TRBV6-5
d_gene: TRBD2
CDR3aa: CASSYSPSGSTDTQYF
CDR3nt: TGTGCCAGCAGTTACTCTCCTAGCGGGAGCACAGATACGCAGTATTTT

j_gene: TRBJ2-7
abundance: NA
v_gene: TRBV7-6
d_gene: NA
CDR3aa: CASSSTSNSFYEQYF
CDR3nt: TGTGCCAGCAGCTCTACTAGCAACTCATTCTACGAGCAGTACTTC

j_gene: TRBJ1-1
abundance: few
v_gene: TRBV21-1
d_gene: NA
CDR3aa: CASSKVIRGQGTEAFF
CDR3nt: TGTGCCAGCAGCAAAGTAATAAGGGGGCAGGGCACTGAAGCTTTCTTT

j_gene: TRBJ1-4
abundance: NA
v_gene: TRBV11-2
d_gene: NA
CDR3aa: CASSSLRGSLHEKLFF
CDR3nt: TGTGCCAGCAGCTCCCTAAGGGGGAGTCTTCATGAAAAACTGTTTTTT

j_gene: TRBJ2-5
abundance: NA
v_gene: TRBV7-6
d_gene: TRBD1
CDR3aa: CASSPGTVETQYF
CDR3nt: TGTGCCAGCAGCCCCGGGACAGTAGAGACCCAGTACTTC

j_gene: TRBJ2-7
abundance: NA
v_gene: TRBV14
d_gene: NA
CDR3aa: CASSQDMGSEQYF
CDR3nt: TGTGCCAGCAGCCAAGATATGGGGTCCGAGCAGTACTTC

j_gene: TRBJ2-5
abundance: NA
v_gene: TRBV5-1
d_gene: NA
CDR3aa: CASSLELDIEKTQYF
CDR3nt: TGCGCCAGCAGCCTGGAATTGGACATTGAGAAGACCCAGTACTTC

j_gene: TRBJ2-5
abundance: NA
v_gene: TRBV4-1
d_gene: TRBD1
CDR3aa: CASSQVDRVGETQYF
CDR3nt: TGCGCCAGCAGCCAAGTCGACAGGGTAGGCGAGACCCAGTACTTC

j_gene: TRBJ2-1
abundance: NA
v_gene: TRBV19
d_gene: TRBD2
CDR3aa: CASSSGLADPAEQFF
CDR3nt: TGTGCCAGTAGTTCGGGACTAGCGGATCCTGCGGAGCAGTTCTTC

j_gene: TRBJ2-6
abundance: NA
v_gene: TRBV9
d_gene: NA
CDR3aa: CASSVGLILYGANVLTF
CDR3nt: TGTGCCAGCAGCGTAGGACTCATTTTATACGGGGCCAACGTCCTGACTTTC

j_gene: TRBJ1-1
abundance: few
v_gene: TRBV9
d_gene: NA
CDR3aa: CASSVRQAGTEAFF
CDR3nt: TGTGCCAGCAGCGTAAGACAGGCGGGGACTGAAGCTTTCTTT

j_gene: TRBJ2-1
abundance: NA
v_gene: TRBV6-1
d_gene: TRBD1
CDR3aa: CASSLETGFYDEQFF
CDR3nt: TGTGCCAGCAGCCTCGAGACAGGGTTCTACGATGAGCAGTTCTTC

j_gene: TRBJ2-2
abundance: NA
v_gene: TRBV2
d_gene: NA
CDR3aa: CASMRGANTGELFF
CDR3nt: TGTGCCAGCATGAGGGGGGCGAACACCGGGGAGCTGTTTTTT

j_gene: TRBJ2-2
abundance: NA
v_gene: TRBV7-9
d_gene: TRBD2
CDR3aa: CASTGGYTGELFF
CDR3nt: TGTGCCAGCACCGGGGGGTACACCGGGGAGCTGTTTTTT

j_gene: TRBJ1-2
abundance: NA
v_gene: TRBV7-9
d_gene: NA
CDR3aa: CASSWDISPGSYTF
CDR3nt: TGTGCCAGCAGCTGGGACATCAGCCCCGGGAGCTACACCTTC

j_gene: TRBJ1-2
abundance: NA
v_gene: TRBV30
d_gene: NA
CDR3aa: CAWSVSAGSLGGYTF
CDR3nt: TGTGCCTGGAGTGTATCCGCAGGGAGCCTGGGAGGCTACACCTTC

j_gene: TRBJ2-7
abundance: NA
v_gene: TRBV11-2
d_gene: TRBD1
CDR3aa: CASSLGDRTEQYF
CDR3nt: TGTGCCAGCAGCTTGGGGGACAGGACCGAGCAGTACTTC

j_gene: TRBJ1-1
abundance: NA
v_gene: TRBV6-5
d_gene: NA
CDR3aa: CASRGDLEAFF
CDR3nt: TGTGCCAGCAGAGGGGACCTTGAAGCTTTCTTT

j_gene: TRBJ1-4
abundance: NA
v_gene: TRBV7-9
d_gene: TRBD1
CDR3aa: CASSLAYQGAGKLFF
CDR3nt: TGTGCCAGCAGCTTAGCCTACCAGGGGGCCGGAAAACTGTTTTTT

j_gene: TRBJ2-3
abundance: once
v_gene: TRBV9
d_gene: NA
CDR3aa: CASSVVASSDTQYF
CDR3nt: TGTGCCAGCAGCGTAGTGGCTAGTTCGGATACGCAGTATTTT

j_gene: TRBJ2-2
abundance: NA
v_gene: TRBV18
d_gene: NA
CDR3aa: CASSPRSDNTGELFF
CDR3nt: TGTGCCAGCTCACCAAGAAGCGATAACACCGGGGAGCTGTTTTTT

j_gene: TRBJ2-3
abundance: NA
v_gene: TRBV9
d_gene: TRBD1
CDR3aa: CASSYDGTGRDTQYF
CDR3nt: TGTGCCAGCAGCTACGACGGGACAGGCAGAGATACGCAGTATTTT

j_gene: TRBJ2-2
abundance: NA
v_gene: TRBV9
d_gene: NA
CDR3aa: CASSVRASSANTGELFF
CDR3nt: TGTGCCAGCAGCGTACGGGCCTCTAGCGCCAACACCGGGGAGCTGTTTTTT

j_gene: TRBJ2-7
abundance: NA
v_gene: TRBV5-4
d_gene: TRBD1
CDR3aa: CASSRPGQGAYEQYF
CDR3nt: TGTGCCAGCAGCCGCCCTGGACAGGGCGCCTACGAGCAGTACTTC

j_gene: TRBJ1-1
abundance: NA
v_gene: TRBV25-1
d_gene: NA
CDR3aa: CASSDAGTKGSTEAFF
CDR3nt: TGTGCCAGCAGTGATGCCGGGACAAAAGGAAGCACTGAAGCTTTCTTT

j_gene: TRBJ1-2
abundance: NA
v_gene: TRBV19
d_gene: NA
CDR3aa: CASSMGLQRDYGYTF
CDR3nt: TGTGCCAGTAGTATGGGACTCCAACGGGACTATGGCTACACCTTC

j_gene: TRBJ1-4
abundance: once
v_gene: TRBV5-4
d_gene: TRBD1
CDR3aa: CASSLTGGKGNEKLFF
CDR3nt: TGTGCCAGCAGCCTCACAGGGGGCAAGGGTAATGAAAAACTGTTTTTT

j_gene: TRBJ2-7
abundance: NA
v_gene: TRBV5-1
d_gene: TRBD2
CDR3aa: CASSFTPVAGGSYEQYF
CDR3nt: TGCGCCAGCAGCTTTACCCCCGTAGCGGGGGGCTCCTACGAGCAGTACTTC

j_gene: TRBJ2-1
abundance: few
v_gene: TRBV7-6
d_gene: NA
CDR3aa: CASSLAERDRYNEQFF
CDR3nt: TGTGCCAGCAGCTTAGCGGAAAGAGACCGATACAATGAGCAGTTCTTC

j_gene: TRBJ2-1
abundance: NA
v_gene: TRBV2
d_gene: NA
CDR3aa: CASGLWRDNEQFF
CDR3nt: TGTGCCAGCGGTCTCTGGCGAGACAATGAGCAGTTCTTC

j_gene: TRBJ1-5
abundance: once
v_gene: TRBV19
d_gene: TRBD1
CDR3aa: CASSIAGQRNQPQHF
CDR3nt: TGTGCCAGTAGTATAGCGGGACAGCGCAATCAGCCCCAGCATTTT

j_gene: TRBJ2-1
abundance: once
v_gene: TRBV7-2
d_gene: TRBD2
CDR3aa: CASSLSPSSGRQFF
CDR3nt: TGTGCCAGCAGCTTAAGTCCCTCTAGCGGGCGCCAGTTCTTC

j_gene: TRBJ1-5
abundance: NA
v_gene: TRBV7-2
d_gene: NA
CDR3aa: CASSWAGGSNQPQHF
CDR3nt: TGTGCCAGCAGCTGGGCCGGAGGGAGCAATCAGCCCCAGCATTTT

j_gene: TRBJ2-3
abundance: NA
v_gene: TRBV5-8
d_gene: NA
CDR3aa: CASSQYRTTDTQYF
CDR3nt: TGTGCCAGCAGCCAATACCGGACCACAGATACGCAGTATTTT

j_gene: TRBJ2-3
abundance: few
v_gene: TRBV7-6
d_gene: NA
CDR3aa: CASSLEGSLGDTQYF
CDR3nt: TGTGCCAGCAGCTTAGAGGGATCCCTCGGAGATACGCAGTATTTT

j_gene: TRBJ2-2
abundance: NA
v_gene: TRBV2
d_gene: NA
CDR3aa: CASSELQGVKRNTGELFF
CDR3nt: TGTGCCAGCAGTGAATTGCAGGGCGTGAAGAGGAACACCGGGGAGCTGTTTTTT

j_gene: TRBJ2-1
abundance: once
v_gene: TRBV2
d_gene: TRBD2
CDR3aa: CASSSTSGSRVQFF
CDR3nt: TGTGCCAGCAGTTCGACTAGCGGGAGTCGAGTGCAGTTCTTC

j_gene: TRBJ2-1
abundance: NA
v_gene: TRBV5-4
d_gene: TRBD2
CDR3aa: CASSLTLLAEGGNEQFF
CDR3nt: TGTGCCAGCAGCCTAACGCTACTAGCGGAGGGCGGCAATGAGCAGTTCTTC

j_gene: TRBJ1-4
abundance: NA
v_gene: TRBV19
d_gene: NA
CDR3aa: CASSIGPYYEGFVEKLFF
CDR3nt: TGTGCCAGTAGTATAGGGCCCTACTACGAGGGTTTCGTTGAAAAACTGTTTTTT

j_gene: TRBJ2-6
abundance: few
v_gene: TRBV19
d_gene: NA
CDR3aa: CASSHIDPSGANVLTF
CDR3nt: TGTGCCAGTAGCCACATTGACCCATCTGGGGCCAACGTCCTGACTTTC

j_gene: TRBJ1-2
abundance: once
v_gene: TRBV6-5
d_gene: NA
CDR3aa: CASSYRAGYGYTF
CDR3nt: TGTGCCAGCAGCTACCGCGCGGGCTATGGCTACACCTTC

j_gene: TRBJ2-7
abundance: few
v_gene: TRBV10-3
d_gene: NA
CDR3aa: CAIKEGDSEQYF
CDR3nt: TGTGCCATCAAGGAAGGGGATAGCGAGCAGTACTTC

j_gene: TRBJ1-4
abundance: NA
v_gene: TRBV5-6
d_gene: TRBD1
CDR3aa: CASSYRGTTNEKLFF
CDR3nt: TGTGCCAGCAGCTACAGGGGGACAACTAATGAAAAACTGTTTTTT

j_gene: TRBJ2-3
abundance: NA
v_gene: TRBV2
d_gene: TRBD2
CDR3aa: CASSEWVTSGWDTQYF
CDR3nt: TGTGCCAGCAGTGAGTGGGTGACTAGCGGATGGGATACGCAGTATTTT

j_gene: TRBJ2-5
abundance: NA
v_gene: TRBV11-3
d_gene: NA
CDR3aa: CASSSLGAKGGETQYF
CDR3nt: TGTGCCAGCAGCTCCCTGGGGGCCAAAGGAGGGGAGACCCAGTACTTC

j_gene: TRBJ1-5
abundance: NA
v_gene: TRBV6-1
d_gene: NA
CDR3aa: CASSLYQPQHF
CDR3nt: TGTGCCAGCAGTCTATATCAGCCCCAGCATTTT

j_gene: TRBJ1-2
abundance: few
v_gene: TRBV19
d_gene: NA
CDR3aa: CASLPAGRGRGYTF
CDR3nt: TGTGCCAGCCTCCCGGCGGGCAGGGGAAGGGGCTACACCTTC

j_gene: TRBJ1-5
abundance: NA
v_gene: TRBV15
d_gene: TRBD1
CDR3aa: CATSRVGGSNQPQHF
CDR3nt: TGTGCCACCAGCAGAGTAGGGGGCTCCAATCAGCCCCAGCATTTT

j_gene: TRBJ2-7
abundance: NA
v_gene: TRBV15
d_gene: NA
CDR3aa: CATSRGLNFEQYF
CDR3nt: TGTGCCACCAGCAGAGGTCTGAACTTCGAGCAGTACTTC

j_gene: TRBJ2-3
abundance: NA
v_gene: TRBV15
d_gene: TRBD2
CDR3aa: CATSFSGSGTDTQYF
CDR3nt: TGTGCCACCAGCTTCAGCGGGAGCGGCACAGATACGCAGTATTTT

j_gene: TRBJ1-2
abundance: once
v_gene: TRBV11-3
d_gene: TRBD1
CDR3aa: CASSLGPPGTGPYGYTF
CDR3nt: TGTGCCAGCAGCTTAGGGCCACCCGGGACAGGTCCTTATGGCTACACCTTC